The rows below give T cell receptor beta chains drawn from one sample of a study of a mutant IDH1 vaccine in newly diagnosed glioma. Their specific antigens are unknown. The repertoire was sequenced with immunoSEQ multiplex PCR; TCRdb's copy has only in-frame clones and lacks some. In the table there are over 75,000 clones, approximately 78% of which are singletons. The sample in question was PBMCs, obtained from a glioma patient whose treatment included an IDH1 peptide vaccine. These receptor sequences come from a man between 40 and 49 years old with glioma. Both conserved end residues are part of each CDR3. A D gene is named only where the DNA matches it firmly.

J gene	V gene	D gene	CDR3 protein
TRBJ1-3	TRBV9	-	CASSVASGGNTIYF
TRBJ2-1	TRBV11-2	TRBD2	CASSWAGVEQFF
TRBJ2-7	TRBV9	-	CASSVGQGNYEQYF
TRBJ1-2	TRBV5-4	-	CASGYSRRGYTF
TRBJ2-5	TRBV25-1	TRBD1	CASNAGTGLWDQYF
TRBJ1-2	TRBV19	-	CASSIGGPPGEGYTF
TRBJ2-7	TRBV6-6	-	CASKYATGRDEQYF
TRBJ1-3	TRBV29-1	-	CSVGGSGNTIYF
TRBJ2-2	TRBV9	-	CASSLTGNTGELFF
TRBJ2-7	TRBV30	TRBD2	CAWNPRTSGRVLISYEQYF
TRBJ1-5	TRBV7-2	-	CASAGGGSQPQHF
TRBJ2-7	TRBV7-6	TRBD2	CASSLGGGAYEQYF
TRBJ2-7	TRBV4-3	-	CASSQGVGYYEQYF
TRBJ2-2	TRBV4-3	-	CASSQEEGTGELFF
TRBJ2-1	TRBV7-2	-	CASSPQGKNEQFF
TRBJ1-6	TRBV9	-	CASSPFSQNSPLHF
TRBJ1-6	TRBV4-1	-	CASSQDGGDSRSPLHF
TRBJ1-1	TRBV5-4	-	CASSLGDLRDTEAFF
TRBJ1-1	TRBV19	TRBD1	CASSIGTGPTEAFF
TRBJ1-2	TRBV5-4	-	CASSPGQWEYGYTF
TRBJ2-7	TRBV27	TRBD1	CASSLDRDTYEQYF
TRBJ1-5	TRBV6-6	-	CASSYRQRDQPQHF
TRBJ2-1	TRBV30	-	CAWSVLLYNEQFF
TRBJ2-1	TRBV6-5	TRBD2	CASSYRGGQFF
TRBJ2-7	TRBV11-3	-	CASSYLVRWGYEQYF
TRBJ2-7	TRBV5-1	-	CASSLNRFATTYEQYF
TRBJ2-3	TRBV18	-	CASSLGEVTDTQYF
TRBJ1-2	TRBV4-3	-	CASSQEPNYGYTF
TRBJ2-4	TRBV15	-	CATSSLTGTLRAKNIQYF
TRBJ2-7	TRBV4-1	-	CASSQDGANYYEQYF
TRBJ2-1	TRBV7-9	-	CASSFMIGLGTPSYNEQFF
TRBJ2-4	TRBV19	-	CASSNGDGRGIQYF
TRBJ2-2	TRBV6-4	-	CASSEGDTGELFF
TRBJ1-4	TRBV5-4	-	CASSNKVDEKLFF
TRBJ2-3	TRBV7-3	-	CASSPHLGGTQYF
TRBJ1-2	TRBV30	-	CAWYTGNGYTF
TRBJ2-1	TRBV25-1	TRBD2	CASSDQIAGGENEQFF
TRBJ2-1	TRBV9	-	CASSPSGDAYNEQFF
TRBJ2-1	TRBV19	-	CASRIDRDPRGEQFF
TRBJ2-3	TRBV4-3	TRBD2	CASSLGLAPTQYF
TRBJ2-7	TRBV28	TRBD2	CASSLELAGPELYEQYF
TRBJ2-3	TRBV7-2	TRBD2	CASSQGLAALWADTQYF
TRBJ1-6	TRBV6-1	-	CASSPRGRNSPLHF
TRBJ2-7	TRBV4-3	-	CASSPGRSFYEQYF
TRBJ2-7	TRBV2	-	CASSVTAFYEQYF
TRBJ2-3	TRBV27	TRBD2	CASSWTSRSTDTQYF
TRBJ1-1	TRBV30	TRBD1	CAWSVAGTVSAEAFF
TRBJ2-7	TRBV5-1	-	CASSLPYSYEQYF
TRBJ1-1	TRBV6-6	-	CASSQILGTEAFF
TRBJ2-7	TRBV5-1	-	CASSLFGGGTFEQYF
TRBJ1-1	TRBV20-1	-	CSVGSNTEAFF
TRBJ2-3	TRBV7-9	TRBD2	CASSLGLADTDTQYF
TRBJ2-7	TRBV27	-	CASSLGSGASYEQYF